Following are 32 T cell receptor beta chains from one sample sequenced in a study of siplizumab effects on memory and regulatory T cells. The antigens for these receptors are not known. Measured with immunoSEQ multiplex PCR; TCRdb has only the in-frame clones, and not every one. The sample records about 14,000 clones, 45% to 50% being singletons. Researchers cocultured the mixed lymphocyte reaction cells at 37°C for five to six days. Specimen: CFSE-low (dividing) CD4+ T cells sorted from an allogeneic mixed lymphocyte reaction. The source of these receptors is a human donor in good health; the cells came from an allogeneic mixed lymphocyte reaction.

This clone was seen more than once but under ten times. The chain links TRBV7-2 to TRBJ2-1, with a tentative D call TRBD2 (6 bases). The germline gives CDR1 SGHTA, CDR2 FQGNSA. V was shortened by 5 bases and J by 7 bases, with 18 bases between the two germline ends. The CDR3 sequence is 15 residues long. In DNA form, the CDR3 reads TGTGCCAGCAGCCTGCGGAGGGGCGCGGGTAATGAGCAGTTCTTC. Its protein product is CASSLRRGAGNEQFF.

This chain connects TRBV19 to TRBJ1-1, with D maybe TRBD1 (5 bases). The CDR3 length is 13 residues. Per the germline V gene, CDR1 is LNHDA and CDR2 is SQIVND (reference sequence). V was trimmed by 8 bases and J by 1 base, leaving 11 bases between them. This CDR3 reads CASLQEQNTEAFF. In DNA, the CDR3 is TGTGCCAGTCTACAGGAGCAGAACACTGAAGCTTTCTTT.

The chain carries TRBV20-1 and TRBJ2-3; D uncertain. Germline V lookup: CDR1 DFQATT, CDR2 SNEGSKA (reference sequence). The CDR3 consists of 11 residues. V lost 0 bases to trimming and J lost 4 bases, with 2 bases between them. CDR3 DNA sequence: TGCAGTGCTAGAGAAGCAGATACGCAGTATTTT. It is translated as CSAREADTQYF.

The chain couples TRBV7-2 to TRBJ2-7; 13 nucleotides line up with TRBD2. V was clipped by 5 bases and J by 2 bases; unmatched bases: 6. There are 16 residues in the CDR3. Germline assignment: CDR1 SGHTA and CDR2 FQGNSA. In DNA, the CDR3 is TGTGCCAGCAGCCGACCCGGGACTAGCGGGGCCTACGAGCAGTACTTC. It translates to CASSRPGTSGAYEQYF.

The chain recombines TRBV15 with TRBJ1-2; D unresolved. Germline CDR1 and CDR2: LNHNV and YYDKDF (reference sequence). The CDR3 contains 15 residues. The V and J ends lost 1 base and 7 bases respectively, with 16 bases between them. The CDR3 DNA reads TGTGCCACCAGCAGAGTTATGGCGGGCCACACTGGCTACACCTTC. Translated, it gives CATSRVMAGHTGYTF.

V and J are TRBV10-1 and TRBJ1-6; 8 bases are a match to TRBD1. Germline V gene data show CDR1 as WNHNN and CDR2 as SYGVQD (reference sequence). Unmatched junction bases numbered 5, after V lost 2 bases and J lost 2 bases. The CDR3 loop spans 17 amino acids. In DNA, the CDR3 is TGCGCCAGCAGTGAGGAGGACAGGGCCCCCTATAATTCACCCCTCCACTTT. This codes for CASSEEDRAPYNSPLHF.

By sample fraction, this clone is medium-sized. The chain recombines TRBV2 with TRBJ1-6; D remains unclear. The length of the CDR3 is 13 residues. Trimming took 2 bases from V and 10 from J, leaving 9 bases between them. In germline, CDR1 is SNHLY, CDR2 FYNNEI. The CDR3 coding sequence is TGTGCCAGCAGTGAAAACCCCCGATCACCCCTCCACTTT. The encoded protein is CASSENPRSPLHF.

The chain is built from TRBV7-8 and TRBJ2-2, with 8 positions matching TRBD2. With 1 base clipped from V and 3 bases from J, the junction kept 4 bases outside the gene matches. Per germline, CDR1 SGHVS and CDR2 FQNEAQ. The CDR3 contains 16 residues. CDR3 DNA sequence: TGTGCCAGCAGCTTAGGCCAGCGGGGGTACACCGGGGAGCTGTTTTTT. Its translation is CASSLGQRGYTGELFF.

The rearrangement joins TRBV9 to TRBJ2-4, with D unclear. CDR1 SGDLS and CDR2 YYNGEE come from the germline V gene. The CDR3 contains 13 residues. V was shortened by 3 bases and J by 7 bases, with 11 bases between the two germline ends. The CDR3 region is CASSEGPLNIQYF. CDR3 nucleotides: TGTGCCAGCAGCGAGGGCCCGTTGAACATTCAGTACTTC.

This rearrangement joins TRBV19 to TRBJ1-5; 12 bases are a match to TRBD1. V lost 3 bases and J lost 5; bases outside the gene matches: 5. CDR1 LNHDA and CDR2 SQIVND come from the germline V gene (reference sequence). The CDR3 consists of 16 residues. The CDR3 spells CASSIPGQGAHQPQHF. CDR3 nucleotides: TGTGCCAGTAGTATCCCGGGACAGGGGGCCCATCAGCCCCAGCATTTT.

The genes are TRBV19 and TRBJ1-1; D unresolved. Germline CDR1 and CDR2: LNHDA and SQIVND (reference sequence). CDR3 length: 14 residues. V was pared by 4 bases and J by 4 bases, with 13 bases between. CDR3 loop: CASSRTLSRTEAFF. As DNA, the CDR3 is TGTGCCAGTAGTAGGACCCTTTCCCGCACTGAAGCTTTCTTT.

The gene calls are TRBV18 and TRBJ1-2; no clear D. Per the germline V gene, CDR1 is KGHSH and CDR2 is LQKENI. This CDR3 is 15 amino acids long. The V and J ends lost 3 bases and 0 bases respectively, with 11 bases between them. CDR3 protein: CASSPVPDANYGYTF. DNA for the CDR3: TGTGCCAGCTCACCGGTTCCGGATGCTAACTATGGCTACACCTTC. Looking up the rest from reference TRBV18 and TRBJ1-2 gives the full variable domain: NAGVMQNPRHLVRRRGQEARLRCSPMKGHSHVYWYRQLPEEGLKFMVYLQKENIIDESGMPKERFSAEFPKEGPSILRIQQVVRGDSAAYFCASSPVPDANYGYTFGSGTRLTVV.

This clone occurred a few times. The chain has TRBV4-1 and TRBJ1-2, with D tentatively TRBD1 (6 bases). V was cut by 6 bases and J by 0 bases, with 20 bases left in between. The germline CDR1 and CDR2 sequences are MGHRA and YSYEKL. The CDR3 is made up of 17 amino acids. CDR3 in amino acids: CASRRTAGQRANYGYTF. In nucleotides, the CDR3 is TGCGCCAGCAGACGAACAGCTGGACAGAGAGCTAACTATGGCTACACCTTC.

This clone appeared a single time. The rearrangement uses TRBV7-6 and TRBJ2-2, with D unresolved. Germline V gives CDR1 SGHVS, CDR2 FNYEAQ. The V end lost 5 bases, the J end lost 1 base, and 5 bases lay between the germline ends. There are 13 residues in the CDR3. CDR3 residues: CASSGRNTGELFF. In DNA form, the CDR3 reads TGTGCCAGCAGCGGCAGGAACACCGGGGAGCTGTTTTTT.

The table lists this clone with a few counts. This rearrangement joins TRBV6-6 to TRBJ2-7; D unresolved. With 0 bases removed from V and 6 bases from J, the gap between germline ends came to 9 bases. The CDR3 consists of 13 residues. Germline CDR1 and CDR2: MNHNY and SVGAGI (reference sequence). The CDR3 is CASSYSRRTEQYF. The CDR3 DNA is TGTGCCAGCAGTTACTCGAGACGGACCGAGCAGTACTTC.

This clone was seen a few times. CDR3 coding DNA: TGTGCCAGCAGCGTACTCGGCAGGGCGGTCTACAATGAGCAGTTCTTC. Protein product: CASSVLGRAVYNEQFF. J is TRBJ2-1 and V is TRBV9; possible D gene TRBD1, 5 bases. V lost 1 base, J lost 3 bases, and 14 bases lay in between. This CDR3 has 16 residues. The germline V gene encodes CDR1 SGDLS and CDR2 YYNGEE.

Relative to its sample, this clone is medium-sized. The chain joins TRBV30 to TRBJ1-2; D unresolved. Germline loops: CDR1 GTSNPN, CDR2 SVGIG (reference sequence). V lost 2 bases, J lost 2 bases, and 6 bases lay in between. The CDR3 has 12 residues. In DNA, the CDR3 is TGTGCCTGGAGTATGGTCAACTATGGCTACACCTTC. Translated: CAWSMVNYGYTF. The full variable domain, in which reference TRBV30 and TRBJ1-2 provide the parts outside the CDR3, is SQTIHQWPATLVQPVGSPLSLECTVEGTSNPNLYWYRQAAGRGLQLLFYSVGIGQISSEVPQNLSASRPQDRQFILSSKKLLLSDSGFYLCAWSMVNYGYTFGSGTRLTVV.

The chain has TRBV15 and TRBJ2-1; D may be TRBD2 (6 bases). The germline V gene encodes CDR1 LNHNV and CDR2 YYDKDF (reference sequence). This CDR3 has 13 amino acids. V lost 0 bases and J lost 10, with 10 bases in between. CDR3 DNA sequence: TGTGCCACCAGCAGAGACGGGGGAGAGGAGCAGTTCTTC. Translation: CATSRDGGEEQFF.

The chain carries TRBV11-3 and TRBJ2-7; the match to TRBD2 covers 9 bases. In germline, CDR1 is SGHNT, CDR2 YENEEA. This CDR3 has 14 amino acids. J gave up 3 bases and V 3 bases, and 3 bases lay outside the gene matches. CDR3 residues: CASSLGGRDYEQYF. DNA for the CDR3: TGTGCCAGCAGCTTGGGCGGGAGGGACTACGAGCAGTACTTC.

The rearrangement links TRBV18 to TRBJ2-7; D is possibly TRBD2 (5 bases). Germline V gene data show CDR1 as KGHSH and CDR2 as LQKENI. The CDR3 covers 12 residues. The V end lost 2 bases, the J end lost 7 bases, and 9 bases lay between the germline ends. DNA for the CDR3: TGTGCCAGCTCACCAAAGGGAGTTGAGCAGTACTTC. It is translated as CASSPKGVEQYF.

Written as DNA, the CDR3 is TGTGCCAGCAGTGAATTGGGACGCGGCATTCAGTACTTC. Its protein product is CASSELGRGIQYF. The rearrangement links TRBV6-1 to TRBJ2-4, with D perhaps given as TRBD1 or TRBD2 (5 bases each). Trimming left V 2 bases short and J 9 bases short, with 11 bases between. The CDR3 loop spans 13 amino acids. CDR1 is MNHNS and CDR2 is SASEGT in the germline V gene.

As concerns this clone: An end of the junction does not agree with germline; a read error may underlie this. As DNA, the CDR3 is TGTGCTAGCAGCTACCCGACTAGCGGGAGGATTACCTACGAGCAGTACTTC. This codes for CASSYPTSGRITYEQYF. This chain connects TRBV7-7 to TRBJ2-7; 13 nucleotides match TRBD2. CDR1 and CDR2 from the germline V gene are SSHAT and FNYEAQ (reference sequence). This CDR3 comprises 17 residues. Looking up the rest from reference TRBV7-7 and TRBJ2-7 gives the full variable domain: GAGVSQSPRYKVTKRGQDVTLRCDPISSHATLYWYQQALGQGPEFLTYFNYEAQPDKSGLPSDRFSAERPEGSISTLTIQRTEQRDSAMYRCASSYPTSGRITYEQYFGPGTRLTVT.

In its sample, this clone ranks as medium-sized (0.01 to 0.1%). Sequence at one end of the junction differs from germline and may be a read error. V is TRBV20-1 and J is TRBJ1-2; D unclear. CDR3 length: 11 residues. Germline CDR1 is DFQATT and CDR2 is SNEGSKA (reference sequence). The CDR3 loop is CSASSEGIPSF. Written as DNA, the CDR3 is TGCAGTGCTAGTTCGGAAGGTATACCTTCCTTC.

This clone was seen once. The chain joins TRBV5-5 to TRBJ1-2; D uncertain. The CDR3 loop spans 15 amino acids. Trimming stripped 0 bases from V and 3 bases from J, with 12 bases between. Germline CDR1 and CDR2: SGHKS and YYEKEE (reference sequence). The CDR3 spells CASSLDLQAYYGYTF. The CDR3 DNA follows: TGTGCCAGCAGCTTGGATCTCCAGGCCTACTATGGCTACACCTTC.

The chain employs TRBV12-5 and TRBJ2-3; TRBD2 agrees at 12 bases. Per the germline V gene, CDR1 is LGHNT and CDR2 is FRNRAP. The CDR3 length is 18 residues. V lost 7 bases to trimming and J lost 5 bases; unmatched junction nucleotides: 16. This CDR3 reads CASASQTLAGGLEDTQYF. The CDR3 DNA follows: TGTGCTAGTGCCTCCCAGACCCTAGCGGGGGGGCTGGAAGATACGCAGTATTTT.

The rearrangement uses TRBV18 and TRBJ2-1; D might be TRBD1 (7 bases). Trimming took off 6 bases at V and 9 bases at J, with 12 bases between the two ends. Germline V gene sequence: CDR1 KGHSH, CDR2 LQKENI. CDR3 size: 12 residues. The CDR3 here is CASSNQGGEQFF. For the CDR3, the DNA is TGTGCCAGCTCGAATCAGGGGGGTGAGCAGTTCTTC.

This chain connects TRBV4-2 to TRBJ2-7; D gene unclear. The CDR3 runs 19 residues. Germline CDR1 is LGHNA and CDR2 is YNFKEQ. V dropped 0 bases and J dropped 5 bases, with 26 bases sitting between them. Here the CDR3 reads CASSQDYPAENSWTDEQYF. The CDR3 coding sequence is TGTGCCAGCAGCCAAGATTATCCCGCCGAAAATAGTTGGACGGACGAGCAGTACTTC.

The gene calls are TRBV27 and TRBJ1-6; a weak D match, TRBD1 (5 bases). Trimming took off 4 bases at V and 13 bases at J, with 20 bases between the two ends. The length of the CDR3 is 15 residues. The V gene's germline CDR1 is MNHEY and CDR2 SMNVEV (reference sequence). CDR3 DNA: TGTGCCAGCAGTTCGCCTAACCGGGGGTCCTTCCCCCTCCACTTT. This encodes CASSSPNRGSFPLHF.

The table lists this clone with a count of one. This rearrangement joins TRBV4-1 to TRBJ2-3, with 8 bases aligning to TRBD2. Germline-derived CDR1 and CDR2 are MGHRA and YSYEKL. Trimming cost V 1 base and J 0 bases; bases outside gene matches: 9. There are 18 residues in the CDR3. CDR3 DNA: TGCGCCAGCAGCCAAGGCGCGGGCGGGGGGCCTAGCACAGATACGCAGTATTTT. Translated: CASSQGAGGGPSTDTQYF.

The CDR3 coding sequence is TGCGCCAGCAGAATACAAGGGAGTTCCTACAATGAGCAGTTCTTC. It encodes CASRIQGSSYNEQFF. This chain uses TRBV5-1 with TRBJ2-1; tentative D call: TRBD2 (5 bases). CDR3 length: 15 amino acids. The V gene's germline CDR1 is SGHRS and CDR2 YFSETQ. Trimming shortened V by 5 bases and J by 1 base, and 13 bases separated the two germline ends.

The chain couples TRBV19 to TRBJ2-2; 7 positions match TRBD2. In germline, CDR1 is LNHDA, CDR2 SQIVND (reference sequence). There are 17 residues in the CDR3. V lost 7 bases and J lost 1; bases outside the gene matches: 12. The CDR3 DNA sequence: TGTGCCAGTAACCCTTCCCGGACTAGTGGGAACACCGGGGAGCTGTTTTTT. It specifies CASNPSRTSGNTGELFF.

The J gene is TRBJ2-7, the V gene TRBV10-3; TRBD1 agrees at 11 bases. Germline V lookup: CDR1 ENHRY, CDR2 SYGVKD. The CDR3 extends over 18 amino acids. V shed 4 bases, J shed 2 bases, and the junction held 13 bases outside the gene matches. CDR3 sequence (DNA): TGTGCCATCAGTGGGGGAGGGACAGGGGGGCCTCGGGCCTACGAGCAGTACTTC. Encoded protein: CAISGGGTGGPRAYEQYF.